Listed below are T cell receptor beta chains from one sample, sequenced in a study of blood T cell repertoires in COVID-19. Repertoires were generated with immunoSEQ multiplex PCR, while TCRdb's copy carries only in-frame clones and drops some. The table has about 250,000 clones, around 89% seen once. What was sequenced was PBMCs or T cells enriched from blood (not recorded which). Receptors originate from a man in his forties who had recovered from COVID-19. CDR3s include the opening cysteine and the closing phenylalanine or tryptophan. D genes are given only for firm matches. A clone size is listed for some rows: how often the clone was seen (once, few, many), or a class if it is expanded.

>TRBD1|TRBV27|TRBJ1-2|NA
TGTGCCAGCAGCATGGACAGGGGCTATGGCTACACCTTC
CASSMDRGYGYTF
>NA|TRBV7-9|TRBJ1-1|NA
TGTGCCAGCAGACCCACAGGAGCTGAAGCTTTCTTT
CASRPTGAEAFF
>TRBD1|TRBV29-1|TRBJ1-2|NA
TGCAGCGTTCGACAGGGGGCTGGGGACTATGGCTACACCTTC
CSVRQGAGDYGYTF
>TRBD2|TRBV19|TRBJ2-2|once
TGTGCCAGTAGGGATCTAGCGGGAGGGGTCGAGCTGTTTTTT
CASRDLAGGVELFF
>TRBD1|TRBV5-1|TRBJ1-2|NA
TGCGCCAGCAACCTACAGGGGGCCGACTATGGCTACACCTTC
CASNLQGADYGYTF
>TRBD1|TRBV19|TRBJ2-1|NA
TGTGCCAGTATCGGAGGCGGACAGGGGGCTTTAAGTGAGCAGTTCTTC
CASIGGGQGALSEQFF
>NA|TRBV9|TRBJ2-2|few
TGTGCCAGCAGCCGCTGGCCCGCGGTCACTGGGGCCAACACCGGGGAGCTGTTTTTT
CASSRWPAVTGANTGELFF
>NA|TRBV7-6|TRBJ1-6|few
TGTGCCAGCAGCTTAGCTCAATCAGTGAATTCACCCCTCCACTTT
CASSLAQSVNSPLHF
>TRBD1|TRBV6-2/TRBV6-3|TRBJ1-5|NA
TGTGCCAGCAGTGACACAGGGGCGAGGAATCAGCCCCAGCATTTT
CASSDTGARNQPQHF
>NA|TRBV5-4|TRBJ1-2|NA
TGTGCCAGCAGCTTGTTTGAGGGTTTCTATGGCTACACCTTC
CASSLFEGFYGYTF
>TRBD1|TRBV5-4|TRBJ1-1|NA
TGTGCCAGCAGACCCGACAGGGGACAAATGAACACTGAAGCTTTCTTT
CASRPDRGQMNTEAFF
>TRBD1|TRBV27|TRBJ2-2|NA
TGTGCCAGCAGTTTTTTCGGGACAGGCAACACCGGGGAGCTGTTTTTT
CASSFFGTGNTGELFF
>NA|TRBV5-1|TRBJ2-1|NA
TGCGCCAGCAGACCTGACAGTGGCTCCTACAATGAGCAGTTCTTC
CASRPDSGSYNEQFF
>TRBD1|TRBV18|TRBJ1-1|NA
TGTGCCAGCTCACCACCAGGGACAGTGGGGCAAGGAGCTGAAGCTTTCTTT
CASSPPGTVGQGAEAFF
>NA|TRBV7-2|TRBJ2-1|NA
TGTGCCAGCAGCTTAGCGAGGGTGTCGGACGAGTTCTTC
CASSLARVSDEFF
>TRBD1|TRBV6-2/TRBV6-3|TRBJ2-1|NA
TGTGCCAGCAGTAGGAGTTTTATGCGGGCAGGGGGTGACAATGAGCAGTTCTTC
CASSRSFMRAGGDNEQFF
>TRBD1|TRBV29-1|TRBJ2-7|NA
TGCAGCGTGGCTCCCACCGGGACAGGGCCCTACGAGCAGTACTTC
CSVAPTGTGPYEQYF
>TRBD1|TRBV18|TRBJ2-6|NA
TGTGCCAGCTCCATTAACGGCAGGGGGACTGGGGCCAACGTCCTGACTTTC
CASSINGRGTGANVLTF
>NA|TRBV5-1|TRBJ1-6|NA
TGCGCCAGCAGCTTTTCAGGGAAGAATTCACCCCTCCACTTT
CASSFSGKNSPLHF
>TRBD2|TRBV5-4|TRBJ2-2|few
TGTGCCAGCAGCTCCTTACTAGCGGGGGGGCCGACCGGGGAGCTGTTTTTT
CASSSLLAGGPTGELFF
>NA|TRBV28|TRBJ1-5|NA
TGTGCCAGCAATATGGTGGGGGGCGGGGGTCAGCCCCAGCATTTT
CASNMVGGGGQPQHF
>NA|TRBV6-6|TRBJ1-4|NA
TGTGCCAGCAGTTACGAACAGTGGAGGGAAAAACTGTTTTTT
CASSYEQWREKLFF
>NA|TRBV27|TRBJ2-5|NA
TGTGCCAGCAGTTCGACAACAGGAGCCCAAGAGACCCAGTACTTC
CASSSTTGAQETQYF
>NA|TRBV28|TRBJ1-1|NA
TGTGCCAGCAGTCCCCCGAACCTGACAGGTCGCACTGAAGCTTTCTTT
CASSPPNLTGRTEAFF
>NA|TRBV18|TRBJ1-1|NA
TGTGCCAGCTCACCGCGAAGACAGGCCACTGAAGCTTTCTTT
CASSPRRQATEAFF
>NA|TRBV27|TRBJ1-2|NA
TGTGCCAGCAGGCGGATGTTTGAGGGCGTTACATGGAACTATGGCTACACCTTC
CASRRMFEGVTWNYGYTF
>NA|TRBV5-1|TRBJ2-7|NA
TGCGCCACCTCTCGATGGGTTTCACAGGGTAAGGACTACGAGCAGTACTTC
CATSRWVSQGKDYEQYF
>TRBD1|TRBV29-1|TRBJ1-2|NA
TGCAGCGGGGTCCGACAGGGGGCCACTGAAGGCTACACCTTC
CSGVRQGATEGYTF
>TRBD2|TRBV19|TRBJ2-5|NA
TGTGCCAGTAGTAAGGGGCCTAGCGGGAGGAGGGAGACCCAGTACTTC
CASSKGPSGRRETQYF
>NA|TRBV28|TRBJ1-3|NA
TGTGCCAGCAGTTCACCACTCGGGGGCTCTGGAAACACCATATATTTT
CASSSPLGGSGNTIYF
>NA|TRBV19|TRBJ1-1|NA
TGTGCCAGTAGTATAGCCTCCGATGTGGGGCTTAGCACTGAAGCTTTCTTT
CASSIASDVGLSTEAFF
>TRBD2|TRBV25-1|TRBJ2-7|NA
TGTGCCAGCAGTACCTCCGGGACTAGCGGTTTCTACGAGCAGTACTTC
CASSTSGTSGFYEQYF
>TRBD2|TRBV11-2|TRBJ2-5|once
TGTGCCAGCAGCTTAGGACTAGCGGGTTATGGAGAGACCCAGTACTTC
CASSLGLAGYGETQYF